Each of the 11 T cell receptor beta chains below was sequenced from the same sample in a study of CD8 T cells in Susac syndrome. A quantity of about 0.5 to 1 ug RNA underwent reverse transcription using random hexamers. Via MiXCR, TCRdb re-called the immunoSEQ multiplex PCR reads, giving one row per CDR3 protein. The sample has around 140,000 distinct CDR3 sequences; about 95% are singletons. The source material was CD4+ T cells from PBMCs. These receptors originate from a human donor with multiple sclerosis.

The chain links TRBV24-1 to TRBJ2-3, with unresolved D. Trimming pared 6 bases from V and 5 bases from J, leaving 5 bases between. CDR3 size: 11 residues. Looked up from germline, CDR1 is KGHDR and CDR2 is SFDVKD. The CDR3 loop reads CATSRKDTQYF. DNA of the CDR3: TGTGCCACCAGTCGAAAAGATACGCAGTATTTT.

This clonotype was counted once. The chain couples TRBV29-1 to TRBJ1-4; D uncertain. The CDR3 is made up of 12 amino acids. Germline values: CDR1 SQVTM, CDR2 ANQGSEA. Deletions cut 4 bases from V and 7 bases from J, with 10 bases between. The CDR3 here is CSVAANSEKLFF. The CDR3 DNA follows: TGCAGCGTTGCTGCGAACAGTGAAAAACTGTTTTTT.

The chain joins TRBV12-3 or TRBV12-4 to TRBJ2-3; a weak D match, TRBD1 (5 bases). CDR3 length: 13 residues. Trimming pared 7 bases from V and 2 bases from J, leaving 10 bases between. The CDR3 sequence: CASTQDTTDTQYF. The CDR3 DNA sequence: TGTGCCAGCACTCAGGACACCACAGATACGCAGTATTTT.

The CDR3 protein is CSAQARAATNYGYTF. In DNA, the CDR3 is TGCAGTGCGCAAGCCCGGGCAGCCACTAACTATGGCTACACCTTC. The chain links TRBV20-1 to TRBJ1-2; D is unclear. CDR1 and CDR2 (germline): DFQATT, SNEGSKA (reference sequence). The CDR3 runs to 15 residues. The ends were cut back, 6 bases at V and 0 bases at J, with 17 bases in the middle.

V is TRBV7-9 and J is TRBJ2-5, with 10 bases lining up with TRBD1. Germline CDR1 and CDR2: SEHNR and FQNEAQ (reference sequence). V lost 4 bases and J lost 5; bases outside the gene matches: 10. The CDR3 runs 16 residues. This CDR3 is CASSSRQGAGRETQYF. CDR3 DNA: TGTGCCAGCAGCTCCCGACAGGGGGCGGGAAGGGAGACCCAGTACTTC.

The chain combines TRBV27 with TRBJ2-7; 7 bases are shared with TRBD1. The V gene's germline CDR1 is MNHEY and CDR2 SMNVEV (reference sequence). V was pared by 5 bases and J by 4 bases, with 8 bases of the junction left unmatched. This CDR3 is 14 amino acids long. CDR3 DNA: TGTGCCAGCAGTCCCGGGACAGCCATTTACGAGCAGTACTTC. Encoded protein: CASSPGTAIYEQYF.

The chain has TRBV29-1 and TRBJ2-5, with a weak D call TRBD2 (6 bases). The CDR3 is made up of 13 amino acids. Deletions cut 3 bases from V and 4 bases from J, with 12 bases between. Germline V gene lookup returns CDR1 SQVTM and CDR2 ANQGSEA. DNA of the CDR3: TGCAGCGTTGATTTCCAGGGAGGAGAGACCCAGTACTTC. It yields the protein CSVDFQGGETQYF. Full variable domain (remainder filled in from reference TRBV29-1 and TRBJ2-5): SAVISQKPSRDICQRGTSLTIQCQVDSQVTMMFWYRQQPGQSLTLIATANQGSEATYESGFVIDKFPISRPNLTFSTLTVSNMSPEDSSIYLCSVDFQGGETQYFGPGTRLLVL.

J is TRBJ2-7 and V is TRBV7-2; TRBD2 agrees at 8 bases. Germline V gene data show CDR1 as SGHTA and CDR2 as FQGNSA. V lost 0 bases, J lost 4 bases, and 11 bases stayed unmatched. This CDR3 contains 17 residues. In nucleotides, the CDR3 is TGTGCCAGCAGCTTAGCCCCCAGCGGGGGATTGGGATACGAGCAGTACTTC. Encoded protein: CASSLAPSGGLGYEQYF.

This chain joins TRBV7-8 and TRBJ2-3; TRBD2 is a possible D gene (7 bases). Trimming removed 0 bases at V and 6 bases at J, with 13 bases between. CDR3 length: 15 amino acids. From germline, CDR1 is SGHVS and CDR2 FQNEAQ. The CDR3 loop is CASSLAGGPGDTQYF. The CDR3 DNA reads as TGTGCCAGCAGCTTAGCGGGGGGGCCTGGGGATACGCAGTATTTT.

The chain joins TRBV6-5 to TRBJ1-1; D not certain. The ends were cut back, 6 bases at V and 1 base at J, with 6 bases in the middle. The CDR3 runs to 12 residues. Germline values: CDR1 MNHEY, CDR2 SVGAGI. CDR3 region: CASRLSNTEAFF. CDR3 bases: TGTGCCAGCAGACTGTCGAACACTGAAGCTTTCTTT.

The chain carries TRBV20-1 and TRBJ1-5, with D unresolved. The germline V gene encodes CDR1 DFQATT and CDR2 SNEGSKA (reference sequence). CDR3 length: 15 amino acids. Trimming cost V 6 bases and J 1 base, with 16 bases left between them. CDR3 sequence reads: CSATTPGRSNQPQHF. The CDR3 DNA reads TGCAGTGCCACAACGCCCGGGAGGAGCAATCAGCCCCAGCATTTT.